Sequencing of this T cell receptor beta chain was carried out in a study of human T cells and chemical hapten exposure. The CDR3 length is 12 residues. After removal of 6 bases from V and 5 bases from J, the junction contained 5 bases not matched to a gene. The germline V gene has CDR1 SQVTM and CDR2 ANQGSEA. Study observations and caveats: While controls formed fewer of them, expanded TCRs formed significantly more large CDR3 similarity clusters.

The sample's time point: pre-sensitization, week 0. Sample treatment: therapeutic diphenylcyclopropenone sensitization with weekly scalp DPC. MiXCR, applied by TCRdb to the RACE reads, yields one record per CDR3 protein. This repertoire shows about 68,000 distinct CDR3 sequences, roughly 9.8% found once; its top ten account for roughly 5.2%. Of note for this clonotype: Its antigen is undetermined.

Material: whole blood, obtained in connection with sensitization to the hapten diphenylcyclopropenone (DPC). The chain is built from TRBV29-1 and TRBJ2-7; 9 bases align to TRBD1. The receptor's source is a woman aged 50 to 65 with alopecia areata. Some clones in this sample may be carry-over from other donors' samples. The CDR3 DNA reads as TGCAGCGTCCAGGGACAGGGCCACGAGCAGTACTTC. It codes for CSVQGQGHEQYF.